What follows describes a single T cell receptor (beta chain). 13 Jbeta primers and 60 Vbeta primers were used for the PCR. The protocol was immunoSEQ multiplex PCR, while the TCRdb copy is restricted to in-frame clones and leaves out a portion. In all, the sample yields approximately 93,000 clones. Trimming at V came to 7 bases and at J to 6 bases, leaving 5 bases not matched to a gene. Looked up from germline, CDR1 is MNHEY and CDR2 is SVGAGI. CDR3 length: 13 residues. The source of the sample is a study of cytomegalovirus exposure and HLA in healthy donors. The specimen was PBMCs. V and J are TRBV6-5 and TRBJ2-2; 7 positions match TRBD1. The source of this sequence is a woman aged 25 to 39 in good health and CMV-seronegative. Written as DNA, the CDR3 is TGTGCCAGCACTCCGACAGGGCCCGGGGAGCTGTTTTTT. Amino acids: CASTPTGPGELFF.